Following are 9 T cell receptor beta chains from one sample sequenced in a study of T cells after yellow fever vaccination. TCRdb recomputed calls from the 5' RACE reads with MiXCR, one row per CDR3 protein. The table includes 280,000 or so distinct CDR3 sequences, approximately 10% detected once. Source: CD4+ T cells sorted from PBMCs, taken 5 days after the yellow fever booster vaccination. The receptors here all came from a man between 18 and 35 years old who received the YFV17D yellow fever vaccine.

This clonotype was observed many times. The genes are TRBV20-1 and TRBJ1-2; D is uncertain. Looked up from germline, CDR1 is DFQATT and CDR2 is SNEGSKA (reference sequence). The CDR3 runs 11 residues. V gave up 3 bases and J gave up 7 bases, with 9 bases separating them. The CDR3 nucleotides read TGCAGTGCTAGGGAGCTGCGTGGCTACACCTTC. It codes for CSARELRGYTF.

This clonotype was counted only a few times. The genes are TRBV7-2 and TRBJ2-2; 12 bases are a match to TRBD2. Germline CDR1 SGHTA, CDR2 FQGNSA. With 8 bases clipped from V and 5 bases from J, the junction kept 6 bases outside the gene matches. This CDR3 spans 15 amino acids. The CDR3 DNA follows: TGTGCCAGCGAACCGGGACTAGCGGGTACCGGGGAGCTGTTTTTT. Residues: CASEPGLAGTGELFF.

The V call is TRBV25-1, the J call TRBJ2-3, with TRBD1 matching 9 bases. CDR1 MGHDK and CDR2 SYGVNS come from the germline V gene. This CDR3 region has 16 residues. With 4 bases clipped from V and 5 bases from J, the junction kept 10 bases outside the gene matches. The CDR3 nucleotides are TGTGCCAGCAGTGGGCCGGGACAGGGTATGGAAGATACGCAGTATTTT. Translating gives CASSGPGQGMEDTQYF.

This chain connects TRBV5-1 to TRBJ2-7, with 8 nucleotides matching TRBD1. The CDR3 totals 15 residues. Per germline, CDR1 SGHRS and CDR2 YFSETQ. The ends lost 0 bases at V and 6 bases at J; junction bases unmatched: 8. CDR3 amino acids: CASSLVPGGDSEQYF. The CDR3 nucleotides read TGCGCCAGCAGCTTGGTCCCAGGGGGCGATTCCGAGCAGTACTTC.

The gene calls are TRBV5-1 and TRBJ1-2; D call uncertain. The CDR3 has 13 amino acids. V was pared by 4 bases and J by 2 bases, with 9 bases between. Germline V gene lookup returns CDR1 SGHRS and CDR2 YFSETQ. The DNA for the CDR3 is TGCGCCAGCAGCGCAAGCGGGAACTATGGCTACACCTTC. This encodes CASSASGNYGYTF.

Many counts were recorded for this clonotype. The chain links TRBV9 to TRBJ2-7, with D perhaps matching TRBD2 (7 bases). The V gene's germline CDR1 is SGDLS and CDR2 YYNGEE. This CDR3 has 14 residues. The V end was cut by 2 bases, the J end by 2 bases, with 11 bases between. This CDR3 reads CASSVGGRTYEQYF. CDR3 DNA sequence: TGTGCCAGCAGCGTGGGGGGGCGCACCTACGAGCAGTACTTC.

This sequence joins TRBV20-1 and TRBJ1-6; D gene ambiguous. Germline assignment: CDR1 DFQATT and CDR2 SNEGSKA (reference sequence). The CDR3 sequence is 14 residues long. V lost 2 bases and J 2 bases, leaving 7 bases between the germline ends. The CDR3 DNA follows: TGCAGTGCTAGATTTAGTACCTATAATTCACCCCTCCACTTT. It is translated as CSARFSTYNSPLHF.

The chain couples TRBV5-1 to TRBJ1-2, with D possibly matching TRBD1 (5 bases). The CDR3 has 14 residues. Germline CDR1 is SGHRS and CDR2 is YFSETQ. The V end was cut by 1 base, the J end by 2 bases, with 9 bases between. This chain's CDR3 is CASSLTGLNYGYTF. Written as DNA, the CDR3 is TGCGCCAGCAGCTTGACAGGTTTAAACTATGGCTACACCTTC.

This clonotype was recorded a few times. This chain connects TRBV24-1 to TRBJ1-1, with TRBD1 matching over 8 bases. The CDR3 runs 18 residues. Germline lookup yields CDR1 KGHDR and CDR2 SFDVKD. J was trimmed by 2 bases and V by 5 bases; bases with no gene match: 15. The CDR3 region is CATSGPPGGGEDNTEAFF. The CDR3 DNA sequence: TGTGCCACCAGTGGCCCCCCAGGGGGCGGGGAGGATAACACTGAAGCTTTCTTT.